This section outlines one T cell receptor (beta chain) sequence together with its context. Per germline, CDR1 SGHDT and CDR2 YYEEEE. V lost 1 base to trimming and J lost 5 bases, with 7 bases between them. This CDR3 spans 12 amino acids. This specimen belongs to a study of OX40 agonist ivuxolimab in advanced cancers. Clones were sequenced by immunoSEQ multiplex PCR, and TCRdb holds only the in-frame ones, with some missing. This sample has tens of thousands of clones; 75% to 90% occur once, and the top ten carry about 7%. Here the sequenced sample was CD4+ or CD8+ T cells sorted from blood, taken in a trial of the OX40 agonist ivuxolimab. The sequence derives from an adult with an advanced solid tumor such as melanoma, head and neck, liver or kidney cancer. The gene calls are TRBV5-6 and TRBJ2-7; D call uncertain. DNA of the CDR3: TGTGCCAGCAGCTTGACGGCACACGAGCAGTACTTC. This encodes CASSLTAHEQYF.